A single sample gave rise to the 12 T cell receptor beta chains below, sequenced in a study of T cells in Graves' hyperthyroidism and ophthalmopathy. Using RNA transcripts as the source, TCR beta CDR3 regions were amplified. RT-PCR in the first round (using the HTBI primer set) targeted the TCR CDR3. TCRdb re-analysed the multiplex PCR reads in MiXCR, keeping a single row per CDR3 protein. The sample records fewer than 750,000 distinct CDR3 sequences, approximately 15% being singletons. Sequencing was carried out using blood. These receptors originate from a woman in her thirties or forties with Graves' ophthalmopathy.

The chain is built from TRBV29-1 and TRBJ1-2, with TRBD1 matching over 8 bases. The CDR3 is 15 amino acids. Germline values: CDR1 SQVTM, CDR2 ANQGSEA. With V trimmed by 5 bases and J by 1 base, 9 bases remained unmatched. CDR3 protein: CSVILLTGGNYGYTF. CDR3 nucleotide sequence: TGCAGCGTTATACTCCTTACAGGGGGTAACTATGGCTACACCTTC.

This clonotype was seen many times. V is TRBV7-9 and J is TRBJ1-1; a weak D match, TRBD1 (6 bases). The CDR3 covers 13 residues. The germline gives CDR1 SEHNR, CDR2 FQNEAQ (reference sequence). With 5 bases removed from V and 8 bases from J, the gap between germline ends came to 15 bases. CDR3 DNA: TGTGCCAGCAGCGTGGGCGGGGGCGCGGAAGCTTTCTTT. This sequence encodes CASSVGGGAEAFF.

The genes are TRBV6-2 or TRBV6-3 and TRBJ2-1; 7 bases are a match to TRBD2. The germline gives CDR1 MNHEY, CDR2 SVGEGT. The CDR3 totals 16 residues. V trimming: 6 bases; J trimming: 0 bases; junction bases outside the gene matches: 8. The DNA of the CDR3 is TGTGCCAGCAGCCTCGTTGGCGGGAGCTCCTACAATGAGCAGTTCTTC. Its translation is CASSLVGGSSYNEQFF.

In its sample, this clonotype was seen many times. The genes are TRBV11-3 and TRBJ1-3; unclear D gene. Germline-derived CDR1 and CDR2 are SGHNT and YENEEA. The CDR3 loop spans 13 amino acids. V was clipped by 6 bases and J by 8 bases, with 14 bases between them. CDR3 DNA sequence: TGTGCCAGCAGAGAAGAGGCATACGACACCATATATTTT. Translated: CASREEAYDTIYF. Full variable domain (remainder filled in from reference TRBV11-3 and TRBJ1-3): EAGVVQSPRYKIIEKKQPVAFWCNPISGHNTLYWYLQNLGQGPELLIRYENEEAVDDSQLPKDRFSAERLKGVDSTLKIQPAELGDSAVYLCASREEAYDTIYFGEGSWLTVV.

At least ten counts were recorded for this clonotype. The V and J genes are TRBV6-2 or TRBV6-3 and TRBJ2-1, with TRBD2 matching 7 bases. Germline-derived CDR1 and CDR2 are MNHEY and SVGEGT. The V segment lost 1 base and the J segment 8 bases; nucleotides outside the gene matches: 8. The CDR3 contains 15 residues. CDR3 bases: TGTGCCAGCAGTTACTTGGGGGAGGGCTTTCATGAGCAGTTCTTC. Protein: CASSYLGEGFHEQFF.

The chain combines TRBV6-5 with TRBJ2-5; the D gene is possibly TRBD2 (7 bases). Between the trimmed V and J ends, which lost 0 bases and 5 bases, there was a span of 19 bases. The germline gives CDR1 MNHEY, CDR2 SVGAGI. This CDR3 spans 17 amino acids. DNA of the CDR3: TGTGCCAGCAGTTACTCGACGGGGGGCCGCGCACGGGAGACCCAGTACTTC. Translated: CASSYSTGGRARETQYF.

This clonotype has just a few counts. Possible read error: a much larger clone is one base away. The chain uses TRBV6-2 or TRBV6-3 and TRBJ1-3; D is perhaps TRBD1 (5 bases). The CDR3 has 11 amino acids. The germline V and J ends were trimmed by 2 bases and 9 bases, with 5 bases remaining between them. The germline CDR1 and CDR2 sequences are MNHEY and SVGEGT. This CDR3 reads CASSYGGTIYF. CDR3 nucleotide sequence: TGTGCCAGCAGTTACGGGGGCACCATATATTTT.

This clonotype was detected many times. This rearrangement joins TRBV28 to TRBJ2-5; 7 bases are a match to TRBD1. With 5 bases clipped from V and 2 bases from J, the junction kept 8 bases outside the gene matches. The length of the CDR3 is 15 residues. Germline CDR1 MDHEN, CDR2 SYDVKM. CDR3 DNA: TGTGCCAGCAGTCCCAACGGGGACAGTCAAGAGACCCAGTACTTC. This codes for CASSPNGDSQETQYF.

This clonotype was found many times. The rearrangement links TRBV7-2 to TRBJ2-7; D could derive from TRBD1 or TRBD2 (5 bases each). The CDR3 has 13 amino acids. The ends were cut back, 3 bases at V and 6 bases at J, with 12 bases in the middle. Germline V gene data show CDR1 as SGHTA and CDR2 as FQGNSA. The CDR3 protein is CASSFAGALEQYF. The CDR3 DNA follows: TGTGCCAGCAGCTTCGCCGGGGCCCTCGAGCAGTACTTC.

The V call is TRBV12-3 or TRBV12-4, the J call TRBJ2-4, with 10 bases that match TRBD2. The CDR3 contains 18 residues. V lost 3 bases, J lost 0 bases, and 8 bases stayed unmatched. This CDR3 is CASSFGLAGDLAKNIQYF. As DNA, the CDR3 is TGTGCCAGCAGTTTTGGGCTAGCGGGAGACTTAGCCAAAAACATTCAGTACTTC.

This clonotype showed up many times. V gene TRBV2 combines with J gene TRBJ2-2, with 8 bases identical to TRBD1. Germline V gives CDR1 SNHLY, CDR2 FYNNEI. V trimming: 2 bases; J trimming: 6 bases; junction bases outside the gene matches: 2. The CDR3 loop spans 14 amino acids. The CDR3 coding sequence is TGTGCCAGCAGTGAACAGGGGGCCGCCGGGGAGCTGTTTTTT. Translated, it gives CASSEQGAAGELFF. Looking up the rest from reference TRBV2 and TRBJ2-2 gives the full variable domain: EPEVTQTPSHQVTQMGQEVILRCVPISNHLYFYWYRQILGQKVEFLVSFYNNEISEKSEIFDDQFSVERPDGSNFTLKIRSTKLEDSAMYFCASSEQGAAGELFFGEGSRLTVL.

This clonotype has only a few counts. With a much larger clone just one base away, this may be a read error. V usage is TRBV12-3 or TRBV12-4 and J usage is TRBJ2-7; 8 bases fit TRBD1. This CDR3 region has 16 residues. As DNA, the CDR3 is TGTGCCGGCAGTACGACAGGGGTATCCCAGTTCGACGAGCAGTACTTC. Amino acids: CAGSTTGVSQFDEQYF.